The present TCR beta chain was sequenced within a study of blood T cell repertoires in COVID-19 (dated by TCRdb to the early 2020s). As for the study more broadly: Collaborator samples came from the United States, Italy and Spain and covered acute and convalescent phases of COVID-19. The prospective study material was composed of cDNA or gDNA derived from T cells, B-cell-depleted T cells, or PBMCs. The dataset comprised deeply sampled blood TCRbeta repertoires from subjects exposed to, actively infected with, or recovered from COVID-19. Where available, HLA class I and class II types were obtained from metadata supplied by the sample provider rather than from assay-based typing. Samples were obtained from the ongoing ImmuneRACE study (first 160 participants) and from 950 to 1,500 subjects provided by 6 global collaborators. Sample metadata almost always included a de-identified subject ID, COVID-19 status, age in years and sex. The repertoires were released in a freely available public database meant as a resource for research on the immune response to SARS-CoV-2.

With respect to this clone: Its antigen is currently not known. It has no much larger one-base neighbor in the sample; base qualities were not kept.

The CDR3, from cysteine to phenylalanine, totals 12 residues. CDR3 DNA is the only sequence kept; it has 36 bases, read in frame from the first base. V is pared back by 2 bases and J by 6 bases, with 8 bases lying between the germline termini. TCRbeta CDR3 regions were amplified from genomic DNA using the immunoSEQ Assay, a bias-controlled multiplex PCR. In the paper's pipeline: Nucleated cell counts per sample were estimated from amplification of reference gene primers within the assay. To quantify the absolute abundance of each unique TCRbeta CDR3 rearrangement, sequence reads were collapsed and filtered. For each sample, productive Simpson clonality was calculated as the square root of Simpson's diversity index over productive rearrangements. Not all clones reach the TCRdb copy of this immuneACCESS table, which keeps in-frame sequences only. Checked studies attribute under half of the gap to unresolved V genes and leave the rest unexplained. The V and J calls and clone size come from that table; D and trimming were worked out from the DNA. The sample table shows tens of thousands of clones, and 70% to 90% are seen once. The biggest ten clones account for about 4.2% of the sample.

Study-wide conclusions, independent of this receptor: The amount of clinical and demographic metadata varied by source and participant and was provided uncurated.

Whole blood was collected in K2EDTA tubes by collaborating institutions according to the institutions' own protocols. Collaborator samples were shipped for TCRbeta analysis as frozen whole blood, isolated PBMCs, or DNA extracted from either sample type. The receptor was isolated from an elderly man with active COVID-19. Sequenced input: peripheral blood. Rearrangement joined TRBV12-3 or TRBV12-4 to TRBJ2-7; the D segment could be TRBD1, given 6 matching bases. This receptor has the CDR3 CASSLMTGEQYF. The bases read TGTGCCAGCAGTTTAATGACAGGCGAGCAGTACTTC.